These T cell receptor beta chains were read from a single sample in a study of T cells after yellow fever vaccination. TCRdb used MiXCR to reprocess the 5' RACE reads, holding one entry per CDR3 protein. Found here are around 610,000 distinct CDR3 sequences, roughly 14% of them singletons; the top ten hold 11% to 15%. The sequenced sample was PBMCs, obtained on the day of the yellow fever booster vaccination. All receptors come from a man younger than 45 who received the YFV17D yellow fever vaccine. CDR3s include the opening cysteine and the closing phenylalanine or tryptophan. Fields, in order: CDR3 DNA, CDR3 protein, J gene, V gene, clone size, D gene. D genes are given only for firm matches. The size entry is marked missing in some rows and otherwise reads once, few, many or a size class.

cdr3_nt: TGTGCCAGCAGCCCCTATAGCGGCCCAGATACGCAGTATTTT
cdr3_aa: CASSPYSGPDTQYF
j_call: TRBJ2-3
v_call: TRBV7-2
clone_size: NA
d_call: NA

cdr3_nt: TGCAGCGGGCCTGAAGGAGGATCCTACGAGCAGTACTTC
cdr3_aa: CSGPEGGSYEQYF
j_call: TRBJ2-7
v_call: TRBV20-1
clone_size: NA
d_call: NA

cdr3_nt: TGTGCCAGCAGTTTAGGACGGACCCCGGGCTACAATGAGCAGTTCTTC
cdr3_aa: CASSLGRTPGYNEQFF
j_call: TRBJ2-1
v_call: TRBV12-3/TRBV12-4
clone_size: few
d_call: NA

cdr3_nt: TGTGCCAGCAGCGTCAGGGTTGACGAGCAGTACTTC
cdr3_aa: CASSVRVDEQYF
j_call: TRBJ2-7
v_call: TRBV11-2
clone_size: few
d_call: NA

cdr3_nt: TGCGCCAGCAGCCAAGGACAGGGGGCCGCTTCGTTCTACGAGCAGTACTTC
cdr3_aa: CASSQGQGAASFYEQYF
j_call: TRBJ2-7
v_call: TRBV5-1
clone_size: few
d_call: TRBD1

cdr3_nt: TGCGCCAGCAGCCAGTCCTCAGCGGGGGAACAACATACGCAGTATTTT
cdr3_aa: CASSQSSAGEQHTQYF
j_call: TRBJ2-3
v_call: TRBV4-3
clone_size: few
d_call: TRBD2

cdr3_nt: TGCAGTGCTAGACACAAAGAGACCCAGTACTTC
cdr3_aa: CSARHKETQYF
j_call: TRBJ2-5
v_call: TRBV20-1
clone_size: few
d_call: NA

cdr3_nt: TGTGCCAGCTCACTCAGGGGGGTTACGAATTCACCCCTCCACTTT
cdr3_aa: CASSLRGVTNSPLHF
j_call: TRBJ1-6
v_call: TRBV18
clone_size: many
d_call: TRBD1

cdr3_nt: TGTGCCAGCAGTTTCGAGGGCCGCGGGGAGCTGTTTTTT
cdr3_aa: CASSFEGRGELFF
j_call: TRBJ2-2
v_call: TRBV12-3/TRBV12-4
clone_size: many
d_call: NA

cdr3_nt: TGTGCCAGCAGCTTCCTGTTGGACAGATCCTACGAGCAGTACTTC
cdr3_aa: CASSFLLDRSYEQYF
j_call: TRBJ2-7
v_call: TRBV7-2
clone_size: few
d_call: NA

cdr3_nt: TGCGCCAGCAGCTTGGTGGGGGTAGATACGCAGTATTTT
cdr3_aa: CASSLVGVDTQYF
j_call: TRBJ2-3
v_call: TRBV5-1
clone_size: few
d_call: NA

cdr3_nt: TGTGCCAGCAGCTTAGGGGGCGGGAGGGCCTACGAGCAGTACTTC
cdr3_aa: CASSLGGGRAYEQYF
j_call: TRBJ2-7
v_call: TRBV7-9
clone_size: many
d_call: TRBD2

cdr3_nt: TGTGCCACCAGCGACATTAATCAGCCCCAGCATTTT
cdr3_aa: CATSDINQPQHF
j_call: TRBJ1-5
v_call: TRBV24-1
clone_size: NA
d_call: NA

cdr3_nt: TGCAGCGCATTGGACGGAAGCTCTGGGGCCAACGTCCTGACTTTC
cdr3_aa: CSALDGSSGANVLTF
j_call: TRBJ2-6
v_call: TRBV29-1
clone_size: many
d_call: NA

cdr3_nt: TGTGCCAGCGAGGACTCTCCTTCCAATGGGCAGTTCTTC
cdr3_aa: CASEDSPSNGQFF
j_call: TRBJ2-1
v_call: TRBV9
clone_size: NA
d_call: NA